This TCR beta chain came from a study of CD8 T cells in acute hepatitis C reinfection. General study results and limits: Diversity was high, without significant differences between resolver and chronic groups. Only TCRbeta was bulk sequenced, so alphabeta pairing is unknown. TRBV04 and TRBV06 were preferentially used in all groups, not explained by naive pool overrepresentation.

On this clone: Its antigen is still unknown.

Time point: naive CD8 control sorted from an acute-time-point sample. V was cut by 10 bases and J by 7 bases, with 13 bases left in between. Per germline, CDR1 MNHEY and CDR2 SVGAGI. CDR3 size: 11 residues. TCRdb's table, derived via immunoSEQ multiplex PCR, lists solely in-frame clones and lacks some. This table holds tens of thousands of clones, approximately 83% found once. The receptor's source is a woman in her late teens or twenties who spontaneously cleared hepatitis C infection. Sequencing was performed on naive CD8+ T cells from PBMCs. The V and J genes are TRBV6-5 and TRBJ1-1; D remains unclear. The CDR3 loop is CAIDRVDEAFF. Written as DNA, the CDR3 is TGTGCCATTGATCGGGTGGATGAAGCTTTCTTT.